This entry features one T cell receptor (beta chain) sequence. This clone showed up just a few times. Its antigen is still unknown. No base quality values were provided; no much bigger clone lies one nucleotide off. This sample was included in a study of a mutant IDH1 vaccine in newly diagnosed glioma (TCRdb year 2021). As for the study more broadly: Vaccination started 4-6 weeks after radiotherapy alone, or was given together with temozolomide cycles in the groups whose treatment included chemotherapy. Of the approximately 35 treated patients, approximately 62% were male and roughly 40% were female, and a mean age of roughly 37 years was recorded. Prior to enrollment, standard therapy consisting of radiotherapy alone, temozolomide alone, or radiochemotherapy with temozolomide had been administered to patients, with the combination being received by most patients. The week-35 safety follow-up took place at visit V12, and the week-47 end of study took place at visit V13. Peripheral blood samples were drawn at six visits, namely V03 (baseline), V05, V07, V10, V12 and V13. For exploratory analyses, longitudinal TCRB deep sequencing was carried out in roughly 23 treated patients wherever samples were available.

Library creation used the immunoSEQ multiplex PCR assay. The hsTCRB Kit was used according to the manufacturer's protocol to amplify rearranged TCR beta chain sequences. Sequencing of TCRB libraries was carried out on an Illumina MiSeq. In the authors' own workflow: The kit vendor's proprietary platform handled demultiplexing, trimming and gene mapping. TCRdb stores this immuneACCESS table with in-frame sequences only. Part of the clones is absent; in the studies checked, under half of the shortfall reflects unresolved V genes, and no reason is known for the rest. D and trimming were read from the DNA, whereas the V and J calls and clone size are those reported in that table. The sample table shows approximately 50,000 clones, and 80% to 90% are seen once. Of the sample, around 1.5% falls within the top ten clones. What this sample's time point label stands for: week 35, safety follow-up. Every vaccine dose consisted of 300 ug of a 20-mer mutant IDH1 peptide in Montanide, administered subcutaneously together with topical imiquimod. Patients received eight vaccinations in weeks 1, 3, 5, 7, 11, 15, 19 and 23, corresponding to visits V03 through V10. Newly diagnosed WHO grade 3 or 4 IDH1-mutant astrocytomas showing loss of nuclear ATRX were present in the donors. The samples were drawn from NOA16, a multicentre, single-arm, open-label phase I trial in Germany that tested a mutant IDH1 peptide vaccine in humans for the first time. Genomic DNA for TCRB sequencing was extracted from EDTA blood using the DNeasy Blood and Tissue Kit.

Inclusive of the bounding cysteine and phenylalanine, the CDR3 is 13 residues long. The DNA shown is the 39-base CDR3, in frame from base 1. CDR1 is given as SGHRS and CDR2 as YFSETQ, both from the germline V gene. V gives up 4 bases and J gives up 6 bases, and the segment between their germline ends measures 13 bases. What the research found in general, with its limitations: No apparent relationship was observed between pseudoprogression and alterations in the top peripheral T cell clonotypes detected by TCRB sequencing. The authors noted that analyses of patient blood samples could not be reproduced because of sample limitations. Vaccine-induced immune responses across multiple MHC alleles were detected in approximately 94% of patients. Selection of PBMC samples for TCRB deep sequencing was based on availability.

The receptor comes from a man aged 40-49 years with glioma. The sample consisted of PBMCs, taken from a glioma patient whose treatment included an IDH1 peptide vaccine. The chain is encoded by TRBV5-1 joined to TRBJ1-1; the D gene cannot be named for sure. The nucleotide sequence is TGCGCCAGCAGCCCGGTGGGGTCCCCTGAAGCTTTCTTT. Protein translation: CASSPVGSPEAFF.